This paragraph reports one TCR beta chain. Its antigen is unknown. The entry originates in a study of blood T cells in healthy people across ages. Across the study: Capturing about one barcoded beta molecule per two T cells was achieved by template switching. Study results and limitations: Across the age range, TCR beta diversity per million T cells fell in a roughly linear way.

The junction had 9 bases not matched to a gene; V was cut back by 0 bases and J by 6 bases. The length of the CDR3 is 16 residues. Germline CDR1 and CDR2: DFQATT and SNEGSKA (reference sequence). A second about 6 to 12 cycle PCR used barcoded and J-beta primers. The template-switch adaptor was a 5' adaptor with 12 random nucleotides. It tagged each cDNA molecule. TCRdb recomputed calls from the 5' RACE reads with MiXCR, one row per CDR3 protein. Of some 860,000 distinct CDR3 sequences in the sample, around 50% were seen once. The sequenced sample consisted of blood. The chain recombines TRBV20-1 with TRBJ1-5; 9 positions match TRBD1. This TCR came from a middle-aged man in good health. The CDR3 DNA reads TGCAGTGCTAGAGATTCTCCCGGGACAGGGATTCAGCCCCAGCATTTT. Amino acid sequence: CSARDSPGTGIQPQHF.